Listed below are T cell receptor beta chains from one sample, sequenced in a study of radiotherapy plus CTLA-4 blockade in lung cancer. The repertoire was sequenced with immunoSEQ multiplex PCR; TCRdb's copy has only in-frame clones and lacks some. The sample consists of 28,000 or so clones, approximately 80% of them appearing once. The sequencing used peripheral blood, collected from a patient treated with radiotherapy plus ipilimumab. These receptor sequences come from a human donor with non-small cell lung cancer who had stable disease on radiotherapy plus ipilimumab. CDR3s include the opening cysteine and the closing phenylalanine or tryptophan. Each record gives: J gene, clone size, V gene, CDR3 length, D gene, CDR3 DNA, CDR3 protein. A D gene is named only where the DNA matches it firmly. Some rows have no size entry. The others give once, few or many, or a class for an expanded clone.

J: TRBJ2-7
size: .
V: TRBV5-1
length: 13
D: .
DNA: TGCGCCAGCAGCTTGAGGGCAGCCTACGAGCAGTACTTC
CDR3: CASSLRAAYEQYF

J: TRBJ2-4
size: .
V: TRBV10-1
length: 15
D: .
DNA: TGCGCCAGCATTGGGGCGGGGGCCGACAAAAACATTCAGTACTTC
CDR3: CASIGAGADKNIQYF

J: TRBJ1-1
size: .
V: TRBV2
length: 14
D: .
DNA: TGTGCCAGCAGTGAAGCAAGACAGAACACTGAAGCTTTCTTT
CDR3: CASSEARQNTEAFF

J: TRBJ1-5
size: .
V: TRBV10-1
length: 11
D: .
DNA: TGCGCCAGCTCCTTAGGGCAGCCCCAGCATTTT
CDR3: CASSLGQPQHF

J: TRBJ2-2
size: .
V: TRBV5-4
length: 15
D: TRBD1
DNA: TGTGCCAGCAGCTACCGGGACAGACTCACCGGGGAGCTGTTTTTT
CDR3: CASSYRDRLTGELFF

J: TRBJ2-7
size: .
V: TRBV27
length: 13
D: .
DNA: TGTGCCAGCAGTTTATCGACAGGGAGGGAGCAGTACTTC
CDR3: CASSLSTGREQYF

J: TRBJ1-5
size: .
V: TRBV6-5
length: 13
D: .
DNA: TGTGCCAGCAGTTACTCTTACAATCAGCCCCAGCATTTT
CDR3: CASSYSYNQPQHF

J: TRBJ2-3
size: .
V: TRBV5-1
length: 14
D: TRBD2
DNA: TGCGCCAGCAGCTTGGACGGGGGGGCCGATACGCAGTATTTT
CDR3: CASSLDGGADTQYF

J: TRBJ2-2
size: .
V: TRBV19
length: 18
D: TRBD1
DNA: TGTGCCAGTAGGCCTAATCCGGGACAGGATAGTCCTACCGGGGAGCTGTTTTTT
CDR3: CASRPNPGQDSPTGELFF

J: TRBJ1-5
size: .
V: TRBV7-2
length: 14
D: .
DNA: TGTGCCAGCAGCTCCTACCACTCTCGGCAGCCCCAGCATTTT
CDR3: CASSSYHSRQPQHF

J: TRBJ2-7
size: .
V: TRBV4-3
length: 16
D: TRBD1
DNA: TGCGCCAGCAGCCAAGATCGGAGCAGGGGGCGCTACGAGCAGTACTTC
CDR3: CASSQDRSRGRYEQYF

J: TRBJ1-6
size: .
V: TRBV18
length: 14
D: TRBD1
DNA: TGTGCCAGCTCACCAGGACAGGCGGGATCACCCCTCCACTTT
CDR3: CASSPGQAGSPLHF

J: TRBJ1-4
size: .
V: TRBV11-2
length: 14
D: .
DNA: TGTGCCAGCAGCCTGGGGGCAGGGAATGAAAAACTGTTTTTT
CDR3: CASSLGAGNEKLFF

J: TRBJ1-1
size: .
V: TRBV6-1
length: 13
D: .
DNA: TGTGCCAGCAGTTGGCAGGCCAACACTGAAGCTTTCTTT
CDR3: CASSWQANTEAFF

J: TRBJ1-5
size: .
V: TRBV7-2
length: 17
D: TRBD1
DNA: TGTGCCAGCAGCCCGCAGACAGGGATAAGGAGCAATCAGCCCCAGCATTTT
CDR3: CASSPQTGIRSNQPQHF

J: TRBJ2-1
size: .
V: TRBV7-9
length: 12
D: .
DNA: TGTGCCAGCAGCCAGTTATCCAATGAGCAGTTCTTC
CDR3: CASSQLSNEQFF

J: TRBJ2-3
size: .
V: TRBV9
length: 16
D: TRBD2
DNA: TGTGCCAGCAGCGTAGTTGGGGGGGGGACCACAGATACGCAGTATTTT
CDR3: CASSVVGGGTTDTQYF

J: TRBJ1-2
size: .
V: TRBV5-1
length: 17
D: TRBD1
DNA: TGCGCCAGCAGCTCCTCCGGGACAGGGGCCCCTAACTATGGCTACACCTTC
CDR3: CASSSSGTGAPNYGYTF

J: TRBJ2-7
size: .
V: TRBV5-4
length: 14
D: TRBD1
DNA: TGTGCCAGCAGCTTGGAGTACAGGGGCTACGAGCAGTACTTC
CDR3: CASSLEYRGYEQYF

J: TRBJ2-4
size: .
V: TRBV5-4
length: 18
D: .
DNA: TGTGCCAGCAGCTTGGTCCCCCCCGTTCCGAAGAGGTTTAACATTCAGTACTTC
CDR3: CASSLVPPVPKRFNIQYF

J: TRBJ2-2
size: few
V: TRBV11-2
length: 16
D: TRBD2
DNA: TGTGCCAGCAGCTTATTGAGCGGGGGGGCCTCCGGGGAGCTGTTTTTT
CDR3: CASSLLSGGASGELFF

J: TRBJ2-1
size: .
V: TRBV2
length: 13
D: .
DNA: TGTGCCAGCATACGAAACACGTTAGATGAGCAGTTCTTC
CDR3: CASIRNTLDEQFF

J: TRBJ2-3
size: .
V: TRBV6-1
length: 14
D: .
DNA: TGTGCCAGCAGTTGGGCGGTAGCAGGAGATACGCAGTATTTT
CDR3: CASSWAVAGDTQYF

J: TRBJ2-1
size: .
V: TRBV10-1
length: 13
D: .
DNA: TGCGCCAGCAGTTCGGGTTCCTACAATGAGCAGTTCTTC
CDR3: CASSSGSYNEQFF

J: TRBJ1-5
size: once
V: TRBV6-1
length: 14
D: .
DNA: TGTGCCAGCAGTAAGACAGGAGGGGGACAGCCCCAGCATTTT
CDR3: CASSKTGGGQPQHF

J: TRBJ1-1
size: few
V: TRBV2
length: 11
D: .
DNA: TGTGCCAGCAGTTTGGACGTAGAAGCTTTCTTT
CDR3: CASSLDVEAFF

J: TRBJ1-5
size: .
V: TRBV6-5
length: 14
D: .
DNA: TGTGCCAGCAGTTACTCCGGGGGGGACGGGACCCAGCATTTT
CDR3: CASSYSGGDGTQHF

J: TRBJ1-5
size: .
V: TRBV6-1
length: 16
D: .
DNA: TGTGCCAGCAGTGAACTTCCTCCGGGCTCCAATCAGCCCCAGCATTTT
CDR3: CASSELPPGSNQPQHF

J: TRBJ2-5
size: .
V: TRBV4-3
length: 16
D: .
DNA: TGCGCCAGCAGCCAAGAATTGGGTCCTTACGGGGAGACCCAGTACTTC
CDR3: CASSQELGPYGETQYF

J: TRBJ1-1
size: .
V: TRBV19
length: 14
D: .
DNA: TGTGCCAGTAGTTCCCCCGGGACATTACATGAAGCTTTCTTT
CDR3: CASSSPGTLHEAFF